The TCR beta chain described here comes from a study of CD8+ T cells in alopecia areata. About the research overall: Tofacitinib dosing lasted 6 to 18 months, which was then followed by 6 months off drug. General study points: Scalp samples also yield sequences from resident alphabeta T cells of normal skin.

Of note for this clone: What it binds is unknown.

Specimens obtained from alopecia areata patients comprised lesional scalp punch biopsies and peripheral blood. Investigators isolated RNA and reverse transcribed it into cDNA to act as the sequencing template. Generated by immunoSEQ multiplex PCR, the TCRdb table keeps only in-frame clones and is missing some. The sample lists 150,000 to 200,000 clones, 59% occurring once. Germline CDR1 reads SQVTM; CDR2 reads ANQGSEA. The ends were cut back, 6 bases at V and 1 base at J, with 13 bases in the middle. The CDR3 contains 13 residues. The clonotype was recovered from a human donor with alopecia areata. The chain joins TRBV29-1 to TRBJ2-7; tentatively, D is TRBD1 (6 bases). The sample was CD4+ T cells sorted from blood, taken at week 0. In DNA, the CDR3 is TGCAGCGTGGGGGCCGGCGGATCCTACGAGCAGTACTTC. Amino acids: CSVGAGGSYEQYF.